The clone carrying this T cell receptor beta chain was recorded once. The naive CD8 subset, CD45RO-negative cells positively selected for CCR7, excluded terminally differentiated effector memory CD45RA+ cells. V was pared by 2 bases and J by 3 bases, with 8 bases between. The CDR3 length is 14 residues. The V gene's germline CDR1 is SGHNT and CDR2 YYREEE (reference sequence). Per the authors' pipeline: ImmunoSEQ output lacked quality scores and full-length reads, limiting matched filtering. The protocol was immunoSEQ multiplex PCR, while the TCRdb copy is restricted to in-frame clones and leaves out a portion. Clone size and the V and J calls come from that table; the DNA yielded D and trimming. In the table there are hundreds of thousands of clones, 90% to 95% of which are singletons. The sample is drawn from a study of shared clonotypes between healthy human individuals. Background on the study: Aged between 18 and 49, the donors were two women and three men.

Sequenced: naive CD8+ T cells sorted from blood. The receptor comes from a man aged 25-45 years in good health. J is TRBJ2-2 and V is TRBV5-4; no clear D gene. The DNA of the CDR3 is TGTGCCAGCAGCTTCCCTAGAGACACCGGGGAGCTGTTTTTT. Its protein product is CASSFPRDTGELFF.